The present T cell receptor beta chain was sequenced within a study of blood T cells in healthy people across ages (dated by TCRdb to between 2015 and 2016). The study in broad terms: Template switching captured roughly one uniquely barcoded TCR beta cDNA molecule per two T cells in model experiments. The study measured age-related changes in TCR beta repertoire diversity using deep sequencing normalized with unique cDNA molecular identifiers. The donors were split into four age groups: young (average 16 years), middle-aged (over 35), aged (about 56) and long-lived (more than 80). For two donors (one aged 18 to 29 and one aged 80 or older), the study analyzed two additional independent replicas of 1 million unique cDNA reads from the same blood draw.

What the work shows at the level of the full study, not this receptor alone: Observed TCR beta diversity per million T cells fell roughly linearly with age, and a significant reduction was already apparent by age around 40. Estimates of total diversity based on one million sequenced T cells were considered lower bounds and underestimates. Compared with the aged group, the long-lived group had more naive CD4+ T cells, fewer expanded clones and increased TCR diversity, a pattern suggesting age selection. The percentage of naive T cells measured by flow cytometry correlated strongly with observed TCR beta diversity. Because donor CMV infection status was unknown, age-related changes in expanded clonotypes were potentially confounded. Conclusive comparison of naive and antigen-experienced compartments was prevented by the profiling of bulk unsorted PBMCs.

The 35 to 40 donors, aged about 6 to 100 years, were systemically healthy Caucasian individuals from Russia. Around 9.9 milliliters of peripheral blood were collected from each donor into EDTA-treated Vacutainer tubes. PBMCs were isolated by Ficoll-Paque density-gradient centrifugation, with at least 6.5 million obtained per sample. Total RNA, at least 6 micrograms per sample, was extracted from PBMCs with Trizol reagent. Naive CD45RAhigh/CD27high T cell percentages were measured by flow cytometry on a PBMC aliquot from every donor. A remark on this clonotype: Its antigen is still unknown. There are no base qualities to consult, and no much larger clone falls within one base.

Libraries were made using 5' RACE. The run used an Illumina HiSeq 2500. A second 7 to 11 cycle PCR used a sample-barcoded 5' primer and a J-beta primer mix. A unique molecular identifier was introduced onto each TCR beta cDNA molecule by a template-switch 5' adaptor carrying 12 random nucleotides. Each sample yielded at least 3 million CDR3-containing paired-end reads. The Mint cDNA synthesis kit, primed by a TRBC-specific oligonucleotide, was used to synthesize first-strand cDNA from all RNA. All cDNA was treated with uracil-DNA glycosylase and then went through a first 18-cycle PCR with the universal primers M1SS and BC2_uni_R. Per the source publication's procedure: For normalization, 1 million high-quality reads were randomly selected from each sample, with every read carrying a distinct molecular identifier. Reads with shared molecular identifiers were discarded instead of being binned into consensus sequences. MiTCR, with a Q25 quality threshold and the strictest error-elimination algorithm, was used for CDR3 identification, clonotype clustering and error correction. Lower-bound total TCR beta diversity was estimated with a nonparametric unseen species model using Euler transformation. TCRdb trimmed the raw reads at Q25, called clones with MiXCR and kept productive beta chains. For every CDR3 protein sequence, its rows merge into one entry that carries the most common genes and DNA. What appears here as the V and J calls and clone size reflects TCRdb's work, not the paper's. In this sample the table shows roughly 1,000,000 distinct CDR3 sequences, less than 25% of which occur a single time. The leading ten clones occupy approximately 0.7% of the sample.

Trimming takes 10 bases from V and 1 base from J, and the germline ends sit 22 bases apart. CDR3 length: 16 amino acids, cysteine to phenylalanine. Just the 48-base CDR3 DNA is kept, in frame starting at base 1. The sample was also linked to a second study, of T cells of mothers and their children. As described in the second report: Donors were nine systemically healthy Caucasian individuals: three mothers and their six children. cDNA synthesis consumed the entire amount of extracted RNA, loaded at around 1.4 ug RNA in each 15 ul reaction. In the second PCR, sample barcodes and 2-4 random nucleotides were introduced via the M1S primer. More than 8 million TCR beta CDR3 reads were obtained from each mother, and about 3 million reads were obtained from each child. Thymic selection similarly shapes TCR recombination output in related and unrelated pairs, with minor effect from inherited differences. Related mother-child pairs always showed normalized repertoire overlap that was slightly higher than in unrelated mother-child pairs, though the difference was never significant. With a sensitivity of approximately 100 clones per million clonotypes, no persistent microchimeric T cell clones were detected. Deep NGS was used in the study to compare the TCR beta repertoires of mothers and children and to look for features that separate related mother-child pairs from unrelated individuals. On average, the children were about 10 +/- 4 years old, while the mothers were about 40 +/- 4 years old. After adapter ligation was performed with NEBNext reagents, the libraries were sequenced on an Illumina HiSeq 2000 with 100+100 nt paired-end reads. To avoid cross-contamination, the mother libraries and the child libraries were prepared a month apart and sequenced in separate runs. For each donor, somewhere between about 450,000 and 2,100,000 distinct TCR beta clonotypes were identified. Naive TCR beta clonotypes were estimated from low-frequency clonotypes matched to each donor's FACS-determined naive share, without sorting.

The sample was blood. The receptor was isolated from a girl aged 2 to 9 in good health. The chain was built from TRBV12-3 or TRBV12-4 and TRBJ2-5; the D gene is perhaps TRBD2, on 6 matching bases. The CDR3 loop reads CAILIGGGIGQETQYF. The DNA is TGTGCCATACTAATTGGAGGAGGGATCGGCCAAGAGACCCAGTACTTC.